This is a list of T cell receptor beta chains from one sample in a study of identical twins. TCRdb independently ran MiXCR on the 5' RACE reads; one entry per CDR3 protein. The table lists some 900,000 distinct CDR3 sequences, more than 9% of them singletons. This same sample was also part of a study on yellow fever vaccine responses in identical twins.

The sequenced sample was PBMCs. These TCRs come from a woman aged 18 to 35 in good health. Each CDR3 is given with its conserved first and last residue. The D gene is left open where the match is weak. The size entry is marked missing in some rows and otherwise reads once, few, many or a size class.

. | TRBJ2-5 | . | TRBV18 | TGTGCCAGCTCACCACCGATGAGGGTGGAGACCCAGTACTTC | CASSPPMRVETQYF
. | TRBJ2-5 | . | TRBV5-1 | TGCGCCAGCAACGAGGGACGGTGGGGGGAGACCCAGTACTTC | CASNEGRWGETQYF
TRBD2 | TRBJ2-1 | . | TRBV3-1 | TGTGCCAGCAGCCATGATCTAGCGGGGGTGTACCCCCCCACCAATGAGCAGTTCTTC | CASSHDLAGVYPPTNEQFF
. | TRBJ2-1 | few | TRBV12-3/TRBV12-4 | TGTGCCAGCAGCCCCAGGGCGGCGGCCTACAATGAGCAGTTCTTC | CASSPRAAAYNEQFF
TRBD1 | TRBJ1-2 | . | TRBV7-9 | TGTGCCGGACAGGGGGCCCGGTATGGCTACACCTTC | CAGQGARYGYTF
. | TRBJ2-5 | many | TRBV24-1 | TGTGCCACCAGTGATTCAGGGGACGGCCCTCCAGGGACCCAGTACTTC | CATSDSGDGPPGTQYF
. | TRBJ2-4 | few | TRBV9 | TGTGCCAGCAGCCCCAGTAATCTGGGGGAGGCCAAAAACATTCAGTACTTC | CASSPSNLGEAKNIQYF
. | TRBJ1-5 | . | TRBV19 | TGTGCCAGTACCGGGGGGCCAGGTCAGCCCCAGCATTTT | CASTGGPGQPQHF
. | TRBJ2-5 | . | TRBV7-6 | TGTGCCAGCAGCCGTAGTGGGGAGACCCAGTACTTC | CASSRSGETQYF
. | TRBJ2-7 | many | TRBV12-3/TRBV12-4 | TGTGCCACAAGTACACAGGGGACTTACGAGCAGTACTTC | CATSTQGTYEQYF
TRBD1 | TRBJ1-4 | few | TRBV6-1 | TGTGCCAGCAGGGGGACAGGGGTAGAAAAACTGTTTTTT | CASRGTGVEKLFF
TRBD2 | TRBJ2-1 | few | TRBV6-1 | TGTGCCAGCAGTGAAGGGCCCCCGGAGCGGGAGAGTCGGTATGGTGAGCAGTTCTTC | CASSEGPPERESRYGEQFF
. | TRBJ2-2 | . | TRBV3-1 | TGTGCCAGCAGCCAAGAGAGGACGATCGGGGAGCTGTTTTTT | CASSQERTIGELFF
. | TRBJ2-7 | . | TRBV24-1 | TGTGCCACCTCGGACGGTTCCTACGAGCAGTACTTC | CATSDGSYEQYF
. | TRBJ2-1 | many | TRBV12-3/TRBV12-4 | TGTGCCAGCAGTGAAGCGTATGAGCAGTTCTTC | CASSEAYEQFF
TRBD2 | TRBJ2-3 | . | TRBV20-1 | TGCAGTGCTAGAGACACCATAGCGGGAGGGACCACAGATACGCAGTATTTT | CSARDTIAGGTTDTQYF
TRBD2 | TRBJ2-1 | . | TRBV7-2 | TGTGCCAGCAGCTCATCTAGCGGGAGGGCCTACAATGAGCAGTTCTTC | CASSSSSGRAYNEQFF
TRBD2 | TRBJ2-1 | few | TRBV9 | TGTGCCAGCAGCAGAGGAAAACCGGGACTAGGCCATGAGCAGTTCTTC | CASSRGKPGLGHEQFF
. | TRBJ2-3 | . | TRBV18 | TGTGCCAGCTCACCAGTCTGGGGCAACACAGATACGCAGTATTTT | CASSPVWGNTDTQYF
. | TRBJ2-4 | few | TRBV2 | TGTGCCACCATCGAGTCGTTTGCCAAAAACATTCAGTACTTC | CATIESFAKNIQYF
. | TRBJ1-1 | . | TRBV15 | TGTGCCACCAGCAGAGATCGGGAGGGACCCTACCGTGAAGCTTTCTTT | CATSRDREGPYREAFF
. | TRBJ2-1 | many | TRBV7-9 | TGTGCCAGCAGCTTGAGGACGGGTCTGGATTATGAGCAGTTCTTC | CASSLRTGLDYEQFF
TRBD2 | TRBJ2-7 | few | TRBV5-1 | TGCGCCAGCAGCTTGGGGACTAGCGAGATTTTCTTCCGTTTGAATGAGCAGTACTTC | CASSLGTSEIFFRLNEQYF
. | TRBJ2-1 | . | TRBV21-1 | TGTGCCAGCAGCAAATCCCCGCGGGAGAGCTCCTACAATGAGCAGTTCTTC | CASSKSPRESSYNEQFF
. | TRBJ2-1 | many | TRBV4-1 | TGCGCCAGCAGCCAAGATAGTGGCGCATCCTCCTACAATGAGCAGTTCTTC | CASSQDSGASSYNEQFF
TRBD2 | TRBJ2-1 | . | TRBV28 | TGTGCCAGCAGCCAGGAGGGACTAAGCATCCGCGACATTGGCAACTATGAGCAGTTCTTC | CASSQEGLSIRDIGNYEQFF
. | TRBJ2-2 | many | TRBV29-1 | TGCAGCGTCCTGCGAAGCTCCGGCGGGGAGCTGTTTTTT | CSVLRSSGGELFF
. | TRBJ2-2 | . | TRBV5-1 | TGCGCCAGCAGCTTGGAATCGGGTTGGGCCGGGGAGCTGTTTTTT | CASSLESGWAGELFF
. | TRBJ2-6 | . | TRBV12-3/TRBV12-4 | TGTGCCAGCAGTCCCTTTTTGAGCTCTGGGGCCAACGTCCTGACTTTC | CASSPFLSSGANVLTF
. | TRBJ1-1 | . | TRBV4-2 | TGTGCCAGCAGCCAGGAGGACGGTAACACTGAAGCTTTCTTT | CASSQEDGNTEAFF
. | TRBJ2-1 | . | TRBV12-3/TRBV12-4 | TGTGCCAGCAGACATAGAGGGAATGTGAATGAGCAGTTCTTC | CASRHRGNVNEQFF
TRBD1 | TRBJ1-4 | . | TRBV7-2 | TGTGCCAGCAGCGCTGACAGGGAGAAACTGTTTTTT | CASSADREKLFF
TRBD1 | TRBJ1-5 | . | TRBV7-9 | TGTGCCAGCAGCGGGGGACAGGGGGCTAGCAATCAGCCCCAGCATTTT | CASSGGQGASNQPQHF
TRBD1 | TRBJ2-6 | few | TRBV7-8 | TGTGCCAGCAGCTACGCAGGGGGAAGGGCCAACGTCCTGACTTTC | CASSYAGGRANVLTF
. | TRBJ2-7 | few | TRBV20-1 | TGCAGTGCGGCAAACCCGGGCGGATCCTACGAGCAGTACTTC | CSAANPGGSYEQYF
TRBD1 | TRBJ2-2 | . | TRBV12-3/TRBV12-4 | TGTGCCAGCAGCGACAGGGGCAAAACGAACACCGGGGAGCTGTTTTTT | CASSDRGKTNTGELFF
. | TRBJ2-2 | . | TRBV3-1 | TGTGCCAGCAGCCAAGACTATGGCACCGGGGAGCTGTTTTTT | CASSQDYGTGELFF
TRBD2 | TRBJ2-3 | few | TRBV29-1 | TGCAGCGTAACCCCCAGAGCGGGGAGCACAGATACGCAGTATTTT | CSVTPRAGSTDTQYF
. | TRBJ2-2 | . | TRBV7-8 | TGTGCCAGCAGCTTAGATGTAGGGCCCGGGGAGCTGTTTTTT | CASSLDVGPGELFF